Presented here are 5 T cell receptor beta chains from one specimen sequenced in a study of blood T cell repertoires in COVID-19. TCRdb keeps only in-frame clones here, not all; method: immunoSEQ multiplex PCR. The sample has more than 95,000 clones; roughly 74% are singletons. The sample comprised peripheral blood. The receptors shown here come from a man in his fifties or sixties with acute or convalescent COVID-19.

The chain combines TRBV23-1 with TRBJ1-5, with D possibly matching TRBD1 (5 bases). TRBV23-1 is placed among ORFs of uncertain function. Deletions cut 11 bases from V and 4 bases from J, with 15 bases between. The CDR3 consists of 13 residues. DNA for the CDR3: TGCGCCCAAGGGGAGGAGGGGAATCAGCCCCAGCATTTT. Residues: CAQGEEGNQPQHF.

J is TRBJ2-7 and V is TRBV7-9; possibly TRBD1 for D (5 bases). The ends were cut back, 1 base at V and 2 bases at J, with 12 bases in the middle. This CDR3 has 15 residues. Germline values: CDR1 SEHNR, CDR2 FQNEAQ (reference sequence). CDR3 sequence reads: CASSLVGQGTYEQYF. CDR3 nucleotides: TGTGCCAGCAGCTTAGTGGGGCAGGGTACCTACGAGCAGTACTTC.

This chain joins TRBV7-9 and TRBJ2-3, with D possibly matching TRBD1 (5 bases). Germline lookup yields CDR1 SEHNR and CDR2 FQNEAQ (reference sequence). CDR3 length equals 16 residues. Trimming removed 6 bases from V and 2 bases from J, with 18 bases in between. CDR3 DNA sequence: TGTGCCAGCAGTCCGACAGTCGATCAGGACACAGATACGCAGTATTTT. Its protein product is CASSPTVDQDTDTQYF.

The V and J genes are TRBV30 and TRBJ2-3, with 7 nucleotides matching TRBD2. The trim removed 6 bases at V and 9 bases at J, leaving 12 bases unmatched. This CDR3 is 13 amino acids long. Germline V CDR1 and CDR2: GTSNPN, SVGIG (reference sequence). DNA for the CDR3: TGTGCCTGCAGGTCGGGGCGGGGGAGGACGCAGTATTTT. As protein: CACRSGRGRTQYF.

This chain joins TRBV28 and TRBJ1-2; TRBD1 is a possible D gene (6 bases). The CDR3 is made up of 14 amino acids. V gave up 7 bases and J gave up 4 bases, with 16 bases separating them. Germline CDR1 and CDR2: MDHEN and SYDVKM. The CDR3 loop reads CASTSQQGPYGYTF. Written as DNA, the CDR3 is TGTGCCAGCACCTCTCAACAGGGACCCTATGGCTACACCTTC.